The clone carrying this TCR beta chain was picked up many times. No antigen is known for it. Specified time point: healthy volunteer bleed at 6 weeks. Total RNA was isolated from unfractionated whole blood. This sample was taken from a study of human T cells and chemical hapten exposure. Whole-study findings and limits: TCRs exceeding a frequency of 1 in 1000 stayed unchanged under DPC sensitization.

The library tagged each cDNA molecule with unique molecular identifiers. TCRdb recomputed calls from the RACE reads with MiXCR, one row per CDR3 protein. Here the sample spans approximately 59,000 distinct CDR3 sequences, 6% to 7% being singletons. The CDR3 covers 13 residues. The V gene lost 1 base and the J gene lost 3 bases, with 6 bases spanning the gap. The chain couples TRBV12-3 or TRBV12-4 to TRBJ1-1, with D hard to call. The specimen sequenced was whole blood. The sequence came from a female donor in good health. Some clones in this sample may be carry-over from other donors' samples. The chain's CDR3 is CASSLGLYTEAFF. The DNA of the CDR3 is TGTGCCAGCAGTTTAGGACTGTACACTGAAGCTTTCTTT.